A single sample is the source of the 5 T cell receptor beta chains below, sequenced in a study of T cells after yellow fever vaccination. TCRdb re-analysed the 5' RACE reads in MiXCR, keeping a single row per CDR3 protein. The sample carries approximately 580,000 distinct CDR3 sequences, about a sixth recorded once. This specimen consisted of PBMCs, obtained less than 6 days after the first yellow fever vaccination. All receptors derive from a man between 18 and 35 years old who received the YFV17D yellow fever vaccine.

This chain connects TRBV6-1 to TRBJ1-1; possibly TRBD1 for D (5 bases). The CDR3 totals 14 residues. Trimming pared 6 bases from V and 1 base from J, leaving 12 bases between. Germline V gene sequence: CDR1 MNHNS, CDR2 SASEGT. CDR3 DNA sequence: TGTGCCAGCAGACCCGTTACAGGGAACACTGAAGCTTTCTTT. Translating gives CASRPVTGNTEAFF.

A few counts support this clonotype. The chain combines TRBV11-2 with TRBJ1-1; D remains unclear. The germline gives CDR1 SGHAT, CDR2 FQNNGV. V was clipped by 0 bases and J by 2 bases, with 7 bases between them. The CDR3 consists of 14 residues. The CDR3 sequence is CASSLDLANTEAFF. As DNA, the CDR3 is TGTGCCAGCAGCTTAGATCTAGCAAACACTGAAGCTTTCTTT.

This clonotype came up a few times. This chain joins TRBV24-1 and TRBJ2-2; D is unclear. V was shortened by 5 bases and J by 1 base, with 7 bases between the two germline ends. CDR3 length: 14 residues. Germline CDR1 reads KGHDR; CDR2 reads SFDVKD. The CDR3 DNA follows: TGTGCCACCAGTGGTGGGTTGAACACCGGGGAGCTGTTTTTT. It specifies CATSGGLNTGELFF.

The J gene is TRBJ2-7, the V gene TRBV25-1; D gene ambiguous. V was clipped by 4 bases and J by 4 bases, with 11 bases between them. Germline values: CDR1 MGHDK, CDR2 SYGVNS. The CDR3 extends over 13 amino acids. Here the CDR3 DNA reads TGTGCCAGCAGTGCCCCGGACCGGTACGAGCAGTACGTC. Protein: CASSAPDRYEQYV.

This clonotype was detected a few times. CDR3 sequence reads: CSAKLTWSYTGELFF. CDR3 DNA: TGCAGTGCCAAACTCACGTGGAGTTACACCGGGGAGCTGTTTTTT. The chain couples TRBV20-1 to TRBJ2-2; D is unresolved. The V gene's germline CDR1 is DFQATT and CDR2 SNEGSKA (reference sequence). The CDR3 covers 15 residues. Trimming took 6 bases from V and 3 from J, leaving 17 bases between them.